Given below is one TCR beta chain in context. Generated by immunoSEQ multiplex PCR, the TCRdb table keeps only in-frame clones and is missing some. The sample yields approximately 170,000 clones, about nine tenths seen once. The data belong to a study of blood T cell repertoires in COVID-19. The germline V gene encodes CDR1 SGDLS and CDR2 YYNGEE. CDR3 size: 15 residues. V was pared by 0 bases and J by 2 bases, with 11 bases between. This rearrangement joins TRBV9 to TRBJ2-5; maybe TRBD2 (7 bases). The sequenced sample was peripheral blood. This clonotype was obtained from a man aged 55-75 years with acute or convalescent COVID-19. CDR3 bases: TGTGCCAGCAGCGTAGAAAGGGGGGGACAAGAGACCCAGTACTTC. Translating gives CASSVERGGQETQYF.